This T cell receptor (beta chain) originates from a study of blood T cell repertoires in COVID-19 (TCRdb year 2020). Turning to the overall study: The collaborator samples originated in the United States, Italy and Spain and spanned the acute and convalescent phases of COVID-19. The material from the prospective study consisted of cDNA or gDNA derived from T cells, B-cell-depleted T cells, or PBMCs. Subjects who had been exposed to COVID-19, were actively infected with it, or had recovered from it provided the deeply sampled blood TCRbeta repertoires that made up the dataset. The repertoires were released in a freely available public database meant as a resource for research on the immune response to SARS-CoV-2. Samples came from the ongoing ImmuneRACE study (first 160 participants) plus 1,254 subjects from 6 global collaborators. Nearly every sample came with metadata listing a de-identified subject ID, COVID-19 status, age in years and sex. Where available, HLA class I and class II types were taken from metadata supplied by the sample provider and were not determined by assay-based typing. The study at large found these results: The quantity of clinical and demographic metadata differed by source and by participant and was supplied without curation.

Whole blood was collected in K2EDTA tubes by collaborating institutions according to the institutions' own protocols. For TCRbeta analysis, collaborators shipped samples in one of three forms: frozen whole blood, isolated PBMCs, or DNA extracted from either of those sample types. To note about this clone: Its antigen is not yet known. It has no much larger one-base neighbor in the sample; base qualities were not kept.

The immunoSEQ Assay, a bias-controlled multiplex PCR, was used to amplify TCRbeta CDR3 regions from genomic DNA. The original methods were these. The number of nucleated cells in each sample was estimated from the amplification of reference gene primers within the assay. To quantify the absolute abundance of each unique TCRbeta CDR3 rearrangement, sequence reads were collapsed and filtered. For each sample, productive Simpson clonality was calculated as the square root of Simpson's diversity index across productive rearrangements. TCRdb stores this immuneACCESS table with in-frame sequences only. Part of the clones is absent; in the studies checked, under half of the shortfall reflects unresolved V genes, and no reason is known for the rest. V and J calls and clone size are given by that table; D and trimming were obtained from the DNA. Present in this sample are roughly 170,000 clones, about 90% of which were seen just once. Clones ranked in the top ten supply 20% of the sample.

Trimming removed 3 bases from V and 3 bases from J, leaving 9 bases between the germline ends. The CDR3 goes from the cysteine to the phenylalanine over 13 residues. The sequence is cut down to CDR3 DNA, 39 bases in frame from base 1. The germline V gene (reference sequence) yields SSHAT for CDR1 and FNYEAQ for CDR2. The TCR sequence derives from a man aged 65-85 years with active or convalescent COVID-19. Sequencing used peripheral blood. The receptor chain draws on TRBV7-7 and TRBJ2-7; a tentative D match to TRBD1 spans 6 bases. The nucleotide sequence is TGTGCCAGCAGCTTGACAGGTGGCTACGAGCAGTACTTC. It translates to CASSLTGGYEQYF.